This is a list of T cell receptor beta chains from one sample in a study of T cell responses to AZD1222 COVID-19 vaccine. The protocol was immunoSEQ multiplex PCR, while the TCRdb copy is restricted to in-frame clones and leaves out a portion. The table lists about 140,000 clones, less than 95% of them singletons. The sample in question was peripheral blood, obtained on day 0 of AZD1222 vaccination. The receptors derive from an adult in good health. The CDR3 runs from the conserved cysteine through the conserved F or W. The order of the fields is J gene, V gene, D gene, CDR3 length, clone size, CDR3 protein, CDR3 DNA. A D gene is named only where the DNA matches it firmly. Size is stated for part of the rows, as once, few or many counts, or as a class when the clone is expanded.

j_gene: TRBJ2-3
v_gene: TRBV19
d_gene: TRBD1
len: 15
abundance: -
CDR3aa: CASSRDRPSTDTQYF
CDR3nt: TGTGCCAGTAGTCGGGACAGGCCTAGCACAGATACGCAGTATTTT

j_gene: TRBJ2-5
v_gene: TRBV7-2
d_gene: -
len: 16
abundance: -
CDR3aa: CASSILATSLQETQYF
CDR3nt: TGTGCCAGCAGCATACTCGCTACTAGTCTCCAAGAGACCCAGTACTTC

j_gene: TRBJ1-4
v_gene: TRBV5-4
d_gene: -
len: 15
abundance: once
CDR3aa: CASSLGPGSREKLFF
CDR3nt: TGTGCCAGCAGCTTGGGGCCAGGGTCCAGGGAAAAACTGTTTTTT

j_gene: TRBJ2-7
v_gene: TRBV29-1
d_gene: TRBD1
len: 15
abundance: -
CDR3aa: CSVEAVGTADYEQYF
CDR3nt: TGCAGCGTTGAAGCCGTGGGGACAGCGGACTACGAGCAGTACTTC

j_gene: TRBJ1-4
v_gene: TRBV28
d_gene: TRBD1
len: 14
abundance: -
CDR3aa: CASTRDRAREKLFF
CDR3nt: TGTGCCAGCACCCGGGACAGGGCTCGTGAAAAACTGTTTTTT

j_gene: TRBJ2-3
v_gene: TRBV11-2
d_gene: -
len: 14
abundance: -
CDR3aa: CASDHRRGTDTQYF
CDR3nt: TGTGCCAGCGACCACAGGAGAGGCACAGATACGCAGTATTTT

j_gene: TRBJ1-5
v_gene: TRBV21-1
d_gene: -
len: 16
abundance: few
CDR3aa: CASFRDRDYSNQPQHF
CDR3nt: TGTGCCAGTTTCCGGGACAGGGACTATAGCAATCAGCCCCAGCATTTT

j_gene: TRBJ2-5
v_gene: TRBV5-1
d_gene: -
len: 16
abundance: -
CDR3aa: CASSLERTQYQETQYF
CDR3nt: TGCGCCAGCAGCTTGGAGCGGACACAGTACCAAGAGACCCAGTACTTC

j_gene: TRBJ2-7
v_gene: TRBV9
d_gene: TRBD2
len: 13
abundance: -
CDR3aa: CASSVTSGYEQYF
CDR3nt: TGTGCCAGCAGCGTAACTAGCGGGTACGAGCAGTACTTC

j_gene: TRBJ1-1
v_gene: TRBV19
d_gene: -
len: 13
abundance: few
CDR3aa: CASSMGQNTEAFF
CDR3nt: TGTGCCAGTAGTATGGGTCAGAACACTGAAGCTTTCTTT

j_gene: TRBJ2-1
v_gene: TRBV4-2
d_gene: -
len: 13
abundance: -
CDR3aa: CASSRSRPGEQFF
CDR3nt: TGTGCCAGCAGCCGGTCTCGCCCCGGTGAGCAGTTCTTC

j_gene: TRBJ2-2
v_gene: TRBV6-6
d_gene: TRBD2
len: 16
abundance: -
CDR3aa: CASGRLAGGGTGELFF
CDR3nt: TGTGCCAGCGGTCGACTAGCGGGAGGCGGCACCGGGGAGCTGTTTTTT

j_gene: TRBJ2-1
v_gene: TRBV7-8
d_gene: TRBD2
len: 16
abundance: -
CDR3aa: CASSLFGTRGYNEQFF
CDR3nt: TGTGCCAGCAGCTTATTCGGGACTAGGGGCTACAATGAGCAGTTCTTC

j_gene: TRBJ2-5
v_gene: TRBV10-3
d_gene: TRBD2
len: 15
abundance: -
CDR3aa: CAISDPTAGQETQYF
CDR3nt: TGTGCCATCAGTGACCCCACAGCGGGGCAAGAGACCCAGTACTTC

j_gene: TRBJ1-2
v_gene: TRBV5-4
d_gene: -
len: 14
abundance: once
CDR3aa: CASNDPGRNYGYTF
CDR3nt: TGTGCCAGCAACGATCCAGGACGCAACTATGGCTACACCTTC

j_gene: TRBJ2-1
v_gene: TRBV4-1
d_gene: -
len: 17
abundance: -
CDR3aa: CASSRVGTGNFYNEQFF
CDR3nt: TGCGCCAGCAGCCGTGTCGGCACAGGGAACTTTTACAATGAGCAGTTCTTC

j_gene: TRBJ2-3
v_gene: TRBV28
d_gene: TRBD2
len: 16
abundance: -
CDR3aa: CASSLTGTSGGDTQYF
CDR3nt: TGTGCCAGCAGTTTAACCGGGACTAGCGGGGGGGATACGCAGTATTTT

j_gene: TRBJ2-1
v_gene: TRBV4-2
d_gene: -
len: 18
abundance: -
CDR3aa: CASSQRTQGLTGYNEQFF
CDR3nt: TGTGCCAGCAGCCAAAGGACACAGGGACTAACCGGCTACAATGAGCAGTTCTTC

j_gene: TRBJ1-1
v_gene: TRBV9
d_gene: TRBD1
len: 16
abundance: once
CDR3aa: CASSVGGQLVNTEAFF
CDR3nt: TGTGCCAGCAGCGTAGGGGGACAGTTGGTGAACACTGAAGCTTTCTTT

j_gene: TRBJ1-1
v_gene: TRBV12-3/TRBV12-4
d_gene: -
len: 13
abundance: once
CDR3aa: CASSLRVGTEAFF
CDR3nt: TGTGCCAGCAGTTTGAGGGTTGGCACTGAAGCTTTCTTT

j_gene: TRBJ1-2
v_gene: TRBV29-1
d_gene: -
len: 13
abundance: -
CDR3aa: CSVEGQFEGTRTF
CDR3nt: TGCAGCGTTGAAGGACAGTTCGAGGGAACCCGCACCTTC

j_gene: TRBJ1-3
v_gene: TRBV6-5
d_gene: TRBD1
len: 14
abundance: -
CDR3aa: CASTRQGYGNTIYF
CDR3nt: TGTGCCAGCACCCGACAGGGGTACGGAAACACCATATATTTT

j_gene: TRBJ2-7
v_gene: TRBV11-2
d_gene: TRBD2
len: 14
abundance: -
CDR3aa: CASSPGLADYEQYF
CDR3nt: TGTGCCAGCAGCCCCGGACTAGCGGACTACGAGCAGTACTTC

j_gene: TRBJ2-1
v_gene: TRBV10-2
d_gene: -
len: 14
abundance: -
CDR3aa: CASSGGSSYNEQFF
CDR3nt: TGCGCCAGCAGTGGAGGGAGCTCCTACAATGAGCAGTTCTTC

j_gene: TRBJ2-7
v_gene: TRBV6-2/TRBV6-3
d_gene: -
len: 15
abundance: -
CDR3aa: CASSALTGLFYEQYF
CDR3nt: TGTGCCAGCAGTGCGCTTACGGGCCTCTTTTACGAGCAGTACTTC

j_gene: TRBJ1-1
v_gene: TRBV4-1
d_gene: -
len: 14
abundance: -
CDR3aa: CASSQDIMNTEAFF
CDR3nt: TGCGCCAGCAGCCAAGATATCATGAACACTGAAGCTTTCTTT

j_gene: TRBJ2-2
v_gene: TRBV19
d_gene: -
len: 13
abundance: -
CDR3aa: CASSSPGFGELFF
CDR3nt: TGTGCCAGTAGTAGTCCGGGGTTCGGGGAGCTGTTTTTT

j_gene: TRBJ1-5
v_gene: TRBV6-5
d_gene: -
len: 13
abundance: -
CDR3aa: CASRGLLNQPQHF
CDR3nt: TGTGCCAGCAGGGGACTGCTCAATCAGCCCCAGCATTTT

j_gene: TRBJ2-2
v_gene: TRBV4-2
d_gene: -
len: 13
abundance: once
CDR3aa: CASRLGVTGELFF
CDR3nt: TGTGCCAGCAGACTCGGGGTAACCGGGGAGCTGTTTTTT

j_gene: TRBJ1-5
v_gene: TRBV30
d_gene: -
len: 11
abundance: -
CDR3aa: CAWSAGGTQHF
CDR3nt: TGTGCCTGGAGTGCCGGGGGGACCCAGCATTTT

j_gene: TRBJ1-2
v_gene: TRBV7-9
d_gene: TRBD1
len: 15
abundance: once
CDR3aa: CASTKIRGADYGYTF
CDR3nt: TGTGCCAGCACCAAGATCAGGGGGGCTGACTATGGCTACACCTTC

j_gene: TRBJ2-1
v_gene: TRBV21-1
d_gene: -
len: 13
abundance: -
CDR3aa: CASNEGTPDEQFF
CDR3nt: TGTGCCAGCAACGAAGGTACTCCAGATGAGCAGTTCTTC

j_gene: TRBJ1-2
v_gene: TRBV15
d_gene: -
len: 13
abundance: -
CDR3aa: CATSRDLISGYTF
CDR3nt: TGTGCCACCAGCAGAGATCTAATTTCGGGCTACACCTTC

j_gene: TRBJ2-7
v_gene: TRBV20-1
d_gene: -
len: 11
abundance: -
CDR3aa: CSASWGYEQYF
CDR3nt: TGCAGTGCTAGTTGGGGTTACGAGCAGTACTTC

j_gene: TRBJ1-4
v_gene: TRBV6-5
d_gene: -
len: 14
abundance: few
CDR3aa: CASSSYRANEKLFF
CDR3nt: TGTGCCAGCAGCTCTTACAGGGCAAATGAAAAACTGTTTTTT

j_gene: TRBJ1-1
v_gene: TRBV15
d_gene: -
len: 13
abundance: -
CDR3aa: CATRSLWNTEAFF
CDR3nt: TGTGCCACCAGATCTTTGTGGAACACTGAAGCTTTCTTT

j_gene: TRBJ1-1
v_gene: TRBV7-3
d_gene: -
len: 14
abundance: -
CDR3aa: CASSSHGGNTEAFF
CDR3nt: TGTGCCAGCAGCTCCCATGGAGGGAACACTGAAGCTTTCTTT

j_gene: TRBJ2-5
v_gene: TRBV11-2
d_gene: -
len: 15
abundance: -
CDR3aa: CASSPRGSGQETQYF
CDR3nt: TGTGCCAGCAGCCCCCGGGGGAGCGGGCAAGAGACCCAGTACTTC

j_gene: TRBJ2-1
v_gene: TRBV29-1
d_gene: TRBD2
len: 11
abundance: once
CDR3aa: CSGRLANEQFF
CDR3nt: TGCAGCGGGCGACTAGCGAATGAGCAGTTCTTC

j_gene: TRBJ1-1
v_gene: TRBV29-1
d_gene: -
len: 13
abundance: -
CDR3aa: CSVGGAVNTEAFF
CDR3nt: TGCAGCGTCGGAGGGGCAGTGAACACTGAAGCTTTCTTT

j_gene: TRBJ1-1
v_gene: TRBV6-1
d_gene: -
len: 15
abundance: -
CDR3aa: CASSEGPPGYTEAFF
CDR3nt: TGTGCCAGCAGTGAAGGGCCGCCAGGGTACACTGAAGCTTTCTTT

j_gene: TRBJ2-7
v_gene: TRBV28
d_gene: -
len: 12
abundance: few
CDR3aa: CASSFQNYEQYF
CDR3nt: TGTGCCAGCAGCTTCCAAAACTACGAGCAGTACTTC

j_gene: TRBJ2-5
v_gene: TRBV2
d_gene: -
len: 13
abundance: -
CDR3aa: CASSDSSQETQYF
CDR3nt: TGTGCCAGCAGTGATTCCAGCCAAGAGACCCAGTACTTC

j_gene: TRBJ2-7
v_gene: TRBV7-9
d_gene: -
len: 15
abundance: -
CDR3aa: CASILQEGAGYEQYF
CDR3nt: TGTGCCAGCATCCTTCAGGAGGGGGCGGGCTACGAGCAGTACTTC

j_gene: TRBJ2-1
v_gene: TRBV12-3/TRBV12-4
d_gene: TRBD2
len: 13
abundance: -
CDR3aa: CASSLTSGVEQFF
CDR3nt: TGTGCCAGCAGTTTGACTAGCGGGGTCGAGCAGTTCTTC

j_gene: TRBJ1-2
v_gene: TRBV5-1
d_gene: TRBD1
len: 16
abundance: -
CDR3aa: CASSLVGTGAEFGYTF
CDR3nt: TGCGCCAGCAGCTTGGTCGGGACAGGGGCCGAGTTTGGCTACACCTTC

j_gene: TRBJ2-2
v_gene: TRBV11-2
d_gene: -
len: 14
abundance: -
CDR3aa: CASSLVVPPGELFF
CDR3nt: TGTGCCAGCAGCTTAGTGGTACCCCCCGGGGAGCTGTTTTTT

j_gene: TRBJ2-7
v_gene: TRBV13
d_gene: -
len: 13
abundance: -
CDR3aa: CACRGLGPHEQYF
CDR3nt: TGTGCCTGCCGGGGACTCGGTCCCCACGAGCAGTACTTC

j_gene: TRBJ2-7
v_gene: TRBV27
d_gene: -
len: 15
abundance: -
CDR3aa: CASSSIGTNYYEQYF
CDR3nt: TGTGCCAGCAGCTCCATCGGGACAAACTACTACGAGCAGTACTTC

j_gene: TRBJ2-1
v_gene: TRBV5-6
d_gene: TRBD2
len: 15
abundance: -
CDR3aa: CASSFPGLAGDEQFF
CDR3nt: TGTGCCAGCAGCTTTCCGGGACTAGCGGGAGATGAGCAGTTCTTC

j_gene: TRBJ2-1
v_gene: TRBV25-1
d_gene: -
len: 15
abundance: -
CDR3aa: CASSTGKAGVYEQFF
CDR3nt: TGTGCCAGCAGTACCGGTAAAGCGGGTGTCTATGAGCAGTTCTTC

j_gene: TRBJ2-7
v_gene: TRBV2
d_gene: TRBD2
len: 15
abundance: -
CDR3aa: CASRLGRGGGYEQYF
CDR3nt: TGTGCCAGCAGACTCGGGAGGGGAGGGGGCTACGAGCAGTACTTC

j_gene: TRBJ1-3
v_gene: TRBV18
d_gene: -
len: 16
abundance: once
CDR3aa: CASSPASGGDGNTIYF
CDR3nt: TGTGCCAGCTCACCAGCTTCCGGGGGCGACGGAAACACCATATATTTT

j_gene: TRBJ2-1
v_gene: TRBV9
d_gene: TRBD2
len: 19
abundance: -
CDR3aa: CASSVELAGGLGSYNEQFF
CDR3nt: TGTGCCAGCAGCGTAGAGCTAGCGGGGGGCCTGGGCTCCTACAATGAGCAGTTCTTC

j_gene: TRBJ1-2
v_gene: TRBV19
d_gene: TRBD1
len: 14
abundance: -
CDR3aa: CATAGTDGNYGYTF
CDR3nt: TGTGCCACAGCCGGGACAGATGGGAACTATGGCTACACCTTC

j_gene: TRBJ1-2
v_gene: TRBV7-9
d_gene: -
len: 15
abundance: -
CDR3aa: CASSLGGPPFNGYTF
CDR3nt: TGTGCCAGCAGCTTAGGGGGCCCGCCGTTTAATGGCTACACCTTC

j_gene: TRBJ2-1
v_gene: TRBV5-1
d_gene: -
len: 14
abundance: -
CDR3aa: CASSFTDHYNEQFF
CDR3nt: TGCGCCAGCAGCTTTACAGATCACTACAATGAGCAGTTCTTC

j_gene: TRBJ1-3
v_gene: TRBV11-2
d_gene: -
len: 14
abundance: -
CDR3aa: CASSLGGTGNTIYF
CDR3nt: TGTGCCAGCAGCCTAGGTGGGACGGGAAACACCATATATTTT

j_gene: TRBJ2-7
v_gene: TRBV3-1/TRBV3-2
d_gene: -
len: 12
abundance: -
CDR3aa: CASSQSVYEQYF
CDR3nt: TGTGCCAGCAGCCAATCGGTCTACGAGCAGTACTTC

j_gene: TRBJ1-6
v_gene: TRBV6-4
d_gene: TRBD1
len: 16
abundance: -
CDR3aa: CASSDSGQGINSPLHF
CDR3nt: TGTGCCAGCAGTGACTCGGGACAGGGAATTAATTCACCCCTCCACTTT